This T cell receptor (beta chain) was retrieved from a study of shared clonotypes between healthy human individuals. CDR3 length: 16 amino acids. V gave up 10 bases and J gave up 5 bases, with 25 bases separating them. Germline V gene lookup returns CDR1 LNHDA and CDR2 SQIVND (reference sequence). Assay used: immunoSEQ multiplex PCR; TCRdb lists only in-frame clones, some missing. The sample lists millions of clones, approximately 90% occurring once. This TCR derives from a young man in good health. The chain recombines TRBV19 with TRBJ2-3, with a weak D call TRBD1 (5 bases). Sequenced input: naive CD4+ T cells sorted from blood. Subset meaning: CD45RA+ positively selected. The CDR3: CATTNPRDLGRDTQYF. CDR3 DNA: TGTGCCACAACAAACCCCAGGGATTTGGGTAGAGATACGCAGTATTTT.